This T cell receptor beta chain was sequenced for a study of blood T cell repertoires in COVID-19. On the study more broadly: Material from acute and convalescent COVID-19 was sourced from the United States, Italy and Spain. The analysed material was cDNA or gDNA that came from T cells, B-cell-depleted T cells, or PBMCs.

In the original workflow: Amplification with reference gene primers provided the estimates of nucleated cell counts. This table comes from immunoSEQ multiplex PCR, and its TCRdb copy is limited to in-frame clones, with some not included. From that table come the V and J calls and clone size; the DNA was used to work out D and trimming. The data hold around 210,000 clones, with around 81% observed a single time. The CDR3 loop spans 15 amino acids. The V and J ends lost 10 bases and 2 bases, in that order; junction bases with no gene match: 8. The V gene's germline CDR1 is MNHEY and CDR2 SMNVEV (reference sequence).

The genes are TRBV27 and TRBJ1-6; 7 bases match TRBD1. This TCR came from a woman in her seventies with acute or convalescent COVID-19. The sequenced sample was peripheral blood. CDR3 nucleotide sequence: TGTGCCACTAAGACAGGGCAGGCCTATAATTCACCCCTCCACTTT. Translating it yields CATKTGQAYNSPLHF.